This TCR beta chain was identified during a study of cytomegalovirus exposure and HLA in healthy donors. The germline CDR1 and CDR2 sequences are MRHNA and SNTAGT. This CDR3 spans 13 amino acids. V lost 3 bases and J lost 10, with 13 bases in between. The study's findings and limits: Some TCR beta chains (roughly 160 of them) were listed as cytomegalovirus-associated. TCR beta sequences reportedly predicted most subjects' HLA-A and HLA-B alleles accurately. Some V segments could not be told apart, so they were left out, TRBV6-2 and TRBV6-3 among them.

The PCR had 60 Vbeta and 13 Jbeta primers. Clones were read by immunoSEQ multiplex PCR, and TCRdb kept only the in-frame ones, dropping some. The sample contains around 99,000 clones, around 85% of which appear only once. With regard to this clone: Antigen specificity is unknown.

Sequences were obtained from PBMCs. The rearrangement links TRBV6-4 to TRBJ2-1; a possible D gene is TRBD1 (6 bases). The TCR comes from a young man in good health and CMV-seronegative. CDR3 bases: TGTGCCAGCAGTGATTCTTACACAGGGGAGCAGTTCTTC. Its translation is CASSDSYTGEQFF.